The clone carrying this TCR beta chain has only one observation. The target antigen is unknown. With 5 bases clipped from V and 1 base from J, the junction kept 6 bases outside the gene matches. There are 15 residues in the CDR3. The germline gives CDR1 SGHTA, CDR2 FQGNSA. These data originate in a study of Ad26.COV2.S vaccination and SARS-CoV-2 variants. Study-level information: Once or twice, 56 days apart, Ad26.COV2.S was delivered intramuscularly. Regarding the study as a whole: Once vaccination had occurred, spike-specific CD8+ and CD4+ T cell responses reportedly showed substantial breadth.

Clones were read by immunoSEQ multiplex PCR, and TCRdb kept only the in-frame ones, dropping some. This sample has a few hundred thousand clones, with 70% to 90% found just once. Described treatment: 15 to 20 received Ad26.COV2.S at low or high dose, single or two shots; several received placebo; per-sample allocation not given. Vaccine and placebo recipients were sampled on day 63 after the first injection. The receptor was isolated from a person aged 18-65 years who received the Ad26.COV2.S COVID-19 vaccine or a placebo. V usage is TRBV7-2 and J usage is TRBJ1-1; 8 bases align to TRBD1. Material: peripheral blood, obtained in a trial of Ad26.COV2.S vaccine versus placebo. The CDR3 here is CASSATGAWNTEAFF. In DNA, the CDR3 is TGTGCCAGCAGCGCGACAGGGGCTTGGAACACTGAAGCTTTCTTT.